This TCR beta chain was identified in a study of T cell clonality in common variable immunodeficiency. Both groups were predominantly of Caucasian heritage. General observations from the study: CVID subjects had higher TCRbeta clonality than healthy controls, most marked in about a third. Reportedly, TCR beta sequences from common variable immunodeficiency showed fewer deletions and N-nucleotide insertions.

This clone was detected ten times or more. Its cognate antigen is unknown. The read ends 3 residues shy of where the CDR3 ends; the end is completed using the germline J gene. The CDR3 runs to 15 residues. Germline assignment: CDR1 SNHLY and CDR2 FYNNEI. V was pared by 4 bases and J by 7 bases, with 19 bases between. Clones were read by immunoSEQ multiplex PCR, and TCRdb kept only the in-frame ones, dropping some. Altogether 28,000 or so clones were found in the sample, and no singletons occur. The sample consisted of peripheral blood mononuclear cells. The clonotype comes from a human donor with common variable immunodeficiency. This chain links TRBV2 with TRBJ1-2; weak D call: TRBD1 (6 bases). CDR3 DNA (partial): TGTGCCAGCAGTGTATTAGTCAGGGGAGAGAGTGGC. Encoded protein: CASSVLVRGESG. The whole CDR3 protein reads CASSVLVRGESGYTF.